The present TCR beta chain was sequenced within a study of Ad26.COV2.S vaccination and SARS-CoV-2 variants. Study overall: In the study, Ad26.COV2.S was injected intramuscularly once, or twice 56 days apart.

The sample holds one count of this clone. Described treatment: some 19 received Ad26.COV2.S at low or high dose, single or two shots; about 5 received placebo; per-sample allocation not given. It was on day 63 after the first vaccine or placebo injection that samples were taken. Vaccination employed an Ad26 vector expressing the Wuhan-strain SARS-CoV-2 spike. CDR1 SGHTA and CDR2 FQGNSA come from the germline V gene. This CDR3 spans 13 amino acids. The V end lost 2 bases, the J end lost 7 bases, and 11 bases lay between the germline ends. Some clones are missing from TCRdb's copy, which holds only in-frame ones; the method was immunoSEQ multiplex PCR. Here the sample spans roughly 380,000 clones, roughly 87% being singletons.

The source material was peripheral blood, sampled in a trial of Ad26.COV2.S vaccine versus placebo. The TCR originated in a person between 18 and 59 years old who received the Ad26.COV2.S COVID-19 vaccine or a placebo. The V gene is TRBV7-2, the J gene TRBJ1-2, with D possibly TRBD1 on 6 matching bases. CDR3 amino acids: CASSLRGAPGYTF. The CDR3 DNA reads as TGTGCCAGCAGCTTACGGGGGGCGCCTGGCTACACCTTC.